The clone carrying this T cell receptor (beta chain) turned up a few times. TCRdb re-derived calls from the 5' RACE reads in MiXCR, one entry per CDR3 protein. The sample lists just over 500,000 distinct CDR3 sequences, less than 25% occurring once. These data belong to a study of identical twins. The V gene's germline CDR1 is SQVTM and CDR2 ANQGSEA. V lost 8 bases, J lost 9 bases, and 14 bases lay in between. This CDR3 has 10 amino acids. The same specimen was also included in a second study, on T cells expressing NK-cell markers.

The chain uses TRBV29-1 and TRBJ2-7, with D possibly being TRBD2 (5 bases). The sequenced material came from CD4+ T cells sorted from blood. This sequence originates from a woman under 30 in good health. CDR3 protein: CSSSRVAQYF. Here the CDR3 DNA reads TGCAGCTCTTCGCGGGTCGCGCAGTACTTC.